The 8 T cell receptor beta chains presented below share a single source sample, sequenced in a study of cytomegalovirus exposure and HLA in healthy donors. 60 Vbeta and 13 Jbeta primers were used in PCR. Using immunoSEQ multiplex PCR, the repertoire was profiled, and TCRdb retains in-frame clones only, with some absent. This table holds 110,000 to 150,000 clones, about four fifths found once. The sample taken for sequencing was PBMCs. The receptors stem from a man between 35 and 55 years old in good health and CMV-seropositive.

The gene calls are TRBV5-1 and TRBJ1-2; D ambiguous. The CDR3 has 16 amino acids. Trimming shortened V by 0 bases and J by 4 bases, and 16 bases separated the two germline ends. Germline CDR1 reads SGHRS; CDR2 reads YFSETQ. The CDR3 loop reads CASSLGGQIMGYGYTF. CDR3 DNA: TGCGCCAGCAGCTTGGGAGGCCAAATAATGGGCTATGGCTACACCTTC. The full variable domain, rest sourced from reference TRBV5-1 and TRBJ1-2, is KAGVTQTPRYLIKTRGQQVTLSCSPISGHRSVSWYQQTPGQGLQFLFEYFSETQRNKGNFPGRFSGRQFSNSRSEMNVSTLELGDSALYLCASSLGGQIMGYGYTFGSGTRLTVV.

This clone was recorded a few times. This chain connects TRBV4-3 to TRBJ1-2; D may be TRBD1 (6 bases). The CDR3 has 14 amino acids. CDR1 is LGHNA, CDR2 YSLEER, per germline. V was shortened by 3 bases and J by 4 bases, with 12 bases between the two germline ends. The CDR3 sequence: CASSQYREPYGYTF. The CDR3 DNA reads TGCGCCAGCAGCCAGTACAGGGAACCCTATGGCTACACCTTC.

The chain uses TRBV10-3 and TRBJ2-3; 7 bases fit TRBD2. Trimming took 10 bases from V and 6 from J; bases not matched to a gene: 13. In germline, CDR1 is ENHRY, CDR2 SYGVKD. CDR3 size: 14 residues. The CDR3 nucleotides are TGTGCCAGCATGACTAGCAGAGCGTCGGATACGCAGTATTTT. Amino acids: CASMTSRASDTQYF.

The rearrangement joins TRBV27 to TRBJ1-2, with no clear D. V dropped 3 bases and J dropped 2 bases, with 7 bases sitting between them. The CDR3 extends over 13 amino acids. Germline-derived CDR1 and CDR2 are MNHEY and SMNVEV (reference sequence). The CDR3 protein is CASSFSRNYGYTF. In DNA form, the CDR3 reads TGTGCCAGCAGTTTCTCACGGAACTATGGCTACACCTTC.

This clone has just a few counts. The chain carries TRBV19 and TRBJ1-1, with no clear D. V was clipped by 5 bases and J by 5 bases, with 9 bases between them. CDR3 size: 12 residues. The germline gives CDR1 LNHDA, CDR2 SQIVND (reference sequence). CDR3 nucleotides: TGTGCCAGTAGTCCGCGGAGAACTGAAGCTTTCTTT. It codes for CASSPRRTEAFF.

The rearrangement uses TRBV2 and TRBJ2-7; tentative D call: TRBD2 (5 bases). Trimming shortened V by 8 bases and J by 4 bases, and 6 bases separated the two germline ends. Germline CDR1 reads SNHLY; CDR2 reads FYNNEI. CDR3 length: 10 amino acids. CDR3 in DNA: TGTGCCAGCCGGGGATACGAGCAGTACTTC. Its protein product is CASRGYEQYF.

The chain joins TRBV19 to TRBJ1-2, with 7 positions matching TRBD1. CDR3 length equals 14 residues. Germline values: CDR1 LNHDA, CDR2 SQIVND (reference sequence). Unmatched junction bases numbered 14, after V lost 9 bases and J lost 7 bases. CDR3 sequence (DNA): TGTGCCAGCGAAAACTCAGGGGGTTGGGGTGGCTACACCTTC. Its translation: CASENSGGWGGYTF.

This chain's CDR3 is CASHSWTENEQYF. In DNA form, the CDR3 reads TGTGCCAGCCACTCCTGGACAGAAAACGAGCAGTACTTC. This chain uses TRBV27 with TRBJ2-7, with a tentative D call TRBD1 (6 bases). This CDR3 is 13 amino acids long. The V end was cut by 8 bases, the J end by 5 bases, with 16 bases between. CDR1 and CDR2 from the germline V gene are MNHEY and SMNVEV (reference sequence).